The clone carrying this TCR beta chain was seen ten or more times. Its specificity is unknown. In building TCR beta libraries, iRepertoire HTBI primers were used together with Arm-PCR of CDR3 regions. TCRdb recomputed calls from the multiplex PCR reads with MiXCR, one row per CDR3 protein. This table holds hundreds of thousands of distinct CDR3 sequences, 9.5% to 15% found once. This CDR3 contains 15 residues. The germline V and J ends were trimmed by 3 bases and 2 bases, with 13 bases remaining between them. Per germline, CDR1 SGHTA and CDR2 FQGNSA. The sample originates from a study of regulatory T cells in long-lasting Graves disease. Study-wide findings and caveats: Among persistent patients, a larger number of public clonotypes were shared (approximately 3,000) than among newly diagnosed patients (approximately 970).

Time point indicated: newly diagnosed GD, antithyroid drugs for less than 3 months. RNA extracted from PBMCs served as the sequencing template. Criteria from the American Thyroid Association guidelines were applied to diagnose Graves' disease. This sample was shared with a second study, whose subject was T cells in Graves' hyperthyroidism and ophthalmopathy. That work adds: First-round RT-PCR of the TCR CDR3 relied on the HTBI primer set. For ophthalmopathy, model prediction preceded onset by a median roughly 6.2 months.

Sequencing used peripheral blood mononuclear cells (PBMCs), obtained at new diagnosis, from a patient treated with antithyroid drugs. The genes are TRBV7-2 and TRBJ2-5; D remains ambiguous. The sequence derives from a woman aged 25 to 39 with Graves disease. CDR3 nucleotide sequence: TGTGCCAGCAGCTTCCCTTGGCAAGATCAAGAGACCCAGTACTTC. The encoded protein is CASSFPWQDQETQYF.